This T cell receptor (beta chain) appears in the sequencing data of a study of blood T cell repertoires in COVID-19. Here immunoSEQ multiplex PCR was the method, and the copy in TCRdb shows in-frame clones only, minus some. The table includes hundreds of thousands of clones, around 85% detected once. CDR3 length: 19 residues. This rearrangement joins TRBV21-1 to TRBJ1-1. TRBV21-1 constitutes a pseudogene. The clonotype comes from a woman aged 50 to 65 with active or convalescent COVID-19. The sequenced material came from peripheral blood. Here the CDR3 DNA reads TGTGCCAGCAGCAAAGATGGGGGTACGGGGGGAGAGGCGAACACTGAAGCTTTCTTT. Amino acid sequence: CASSKDGGTGGEANTEAFF.